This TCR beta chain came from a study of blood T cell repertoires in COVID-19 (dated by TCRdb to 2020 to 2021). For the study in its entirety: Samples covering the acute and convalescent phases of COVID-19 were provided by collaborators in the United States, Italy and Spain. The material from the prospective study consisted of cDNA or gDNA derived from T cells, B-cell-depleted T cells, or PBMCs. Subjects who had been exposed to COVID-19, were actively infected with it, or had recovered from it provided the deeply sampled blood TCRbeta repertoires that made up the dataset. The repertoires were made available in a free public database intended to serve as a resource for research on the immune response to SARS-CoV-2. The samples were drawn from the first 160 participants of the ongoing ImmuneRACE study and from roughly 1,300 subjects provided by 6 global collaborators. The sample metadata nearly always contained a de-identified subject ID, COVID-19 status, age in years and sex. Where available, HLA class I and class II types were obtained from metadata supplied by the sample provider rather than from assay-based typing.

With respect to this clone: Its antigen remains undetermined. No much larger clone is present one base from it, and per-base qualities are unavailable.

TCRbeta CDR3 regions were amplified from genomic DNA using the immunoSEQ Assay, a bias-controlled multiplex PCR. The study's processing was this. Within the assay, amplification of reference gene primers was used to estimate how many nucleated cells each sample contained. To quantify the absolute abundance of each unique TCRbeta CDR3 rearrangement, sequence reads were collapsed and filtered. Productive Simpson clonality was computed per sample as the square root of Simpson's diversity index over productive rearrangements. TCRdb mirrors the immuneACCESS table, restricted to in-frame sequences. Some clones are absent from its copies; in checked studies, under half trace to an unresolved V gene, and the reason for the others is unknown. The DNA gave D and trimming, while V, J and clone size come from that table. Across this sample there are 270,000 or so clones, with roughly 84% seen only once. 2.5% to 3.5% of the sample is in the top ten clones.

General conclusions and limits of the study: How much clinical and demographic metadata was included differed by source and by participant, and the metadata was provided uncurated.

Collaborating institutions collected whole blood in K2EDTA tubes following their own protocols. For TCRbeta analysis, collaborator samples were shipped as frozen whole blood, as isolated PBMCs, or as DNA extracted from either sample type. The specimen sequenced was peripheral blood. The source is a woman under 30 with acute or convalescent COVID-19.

The bases read TGTGCCAGCAGCTCAACTGAGACCCAGTACTTC. Its protein reads: CASSSTETQYF. This chain joins TRBV5-5 to TRBJ2-5, with the D gene not confidently named. The CDR3 holds 11 amino acids from the cysteine to the phenylalanine. Only the CDR3 DNA stays, 33 bases, in frame from base 1. V is pared back by 3 bases and J by 5 bases, with 5 bases lying between the germline termini. CDR1 is given as SGHKS and CDR2 as YYEKEE, both from the germline V gene (reference sequence).